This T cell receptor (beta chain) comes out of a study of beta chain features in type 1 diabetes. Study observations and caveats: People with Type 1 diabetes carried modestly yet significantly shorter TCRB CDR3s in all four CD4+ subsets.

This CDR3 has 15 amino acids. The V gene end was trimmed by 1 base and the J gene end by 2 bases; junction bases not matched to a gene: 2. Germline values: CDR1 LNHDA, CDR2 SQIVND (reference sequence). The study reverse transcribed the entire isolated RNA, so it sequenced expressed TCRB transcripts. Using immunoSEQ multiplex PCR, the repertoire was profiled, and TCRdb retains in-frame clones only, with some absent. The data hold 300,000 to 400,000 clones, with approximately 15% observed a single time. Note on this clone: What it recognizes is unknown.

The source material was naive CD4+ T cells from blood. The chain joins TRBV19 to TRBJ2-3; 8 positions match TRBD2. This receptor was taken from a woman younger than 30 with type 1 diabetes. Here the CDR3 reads CASSIAGGITDTQYF. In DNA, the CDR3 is TGTGCCAGTAGTATAGCGGGAGGGATCACAGATACGCAGTATTTT.